This record looks at one T cell receptor beta chain sequence and its context. This clonotype appeared a few times. Its antigen remains unidentified. No base quality information exists; no much larger clone differs at one position. Sequencing was carried out with an Illumina NovaSeq 6000. TCRalpha and TCRbeta cDNA libraries were constructed by 5'RACE with constant-segment primers, with sample barcodes and unique molecular identifiers being introduced. RNA was extracted from every sample with Trizol reagent. Amplification of the libraries took two PCR steps, and the second step added a second sample barcode plus Illumina TruSeq adapters. Sequencing of libraries was performed on an Illumina NovaSeq with 2 x 150 bp paired-end reads. The original methods were these. With migec v1.2.7, reads were demultiplexed and then collapsed into UMI-guided consensus sequences. With mixcr v2.1.11, UMI consensuses were aligned to TRA and TRB V and J templates and assembled into clonotypes. A clonotype was counted as expanded or contracted only if both edgeR and NoisET called the change significant, with noise models trained on biological replicates. edgeR calls used a false discovery rate-adjusted p below 0.01 and a log2 fold-change threshold of 1. PCA with hierarchical clustering of max-normalized trajectories of the 1000 most abundant clonotypes was used as exploratory dynamics analysis. Separately sequenced CD4+ and CD8+ repertoires were used to assign a CD4 or CD8 phenotype to each responding clone. In-frame beta chains were kept once TCRdb had trimmed the public reads at Q25 with fastp and called clones with MiXCR. One record per CDR3 amino acid sequence lists the most common genes and DNA. The V and J calls reflect TCRdb's pipeline rather than the authors' work. The sample has around 370,000 distinct CDR3 sequences on record, under 25% of them singletons. The ten largest account for 9.5% to 15% of the sample.

The data originate from a study of T-cell memory formation after mild COVID-19 (dated by TCRdb to about 2021). In the study overall: TCR sequence clusters from the two donors were found to be largely donor specific. The cohort was made up of two young adult volunteers, one female and one male, who were previously healthy. In a couple of donors, T-cell clones that expanded and contracted after mild COVID-19 were tracked by sequencing TCRalpha and TCRbeta repertoires over time. The full study reports these points: The detection of some responding clones in pre-infection memory suggests that pre-existing cross-reactive memory T cells joined the SARS-CoV-2 response. The second-wave clones that peaked on day 37 were not confirmed to be SARS-CoV-2 specific. The study covered only two mild cases, and larger cohorts including severe cases with pre-infection samples were considered necessary. Balanced CD4/CD8 phenotypes were observed for clones contracting from day 15 to 85, whereas a bias towards CD4+ was observed for a second wave of clones expanding from day 15 to 37. Contracting CD4+ clones were located mainly in the CM and EM memory subsets, whereas CD8+ clones were found to be enriched in EMRA.

As encoded in the germline V gene (reference sequence), CDR1 is MNHEY while CDR2 is SMNVEV. The CDR3 has 14 amino acids, counting the end cysteine and phenylalanine. The entry retains the CDR3 DNA only, 42 bases that are in frame from base 1. V is pared back by 2 bases and J by 9 bases, with 14 bases lying between the germline termini. Ficoll-Paque density gradient centrifugation was used to isolate PBMCs. The clonotype comes from an adult woman who had mild COVID-19 (a few samples of this study predate the infection). The sample titles of this study are shuffled in the database, so cell type and time point are left out; the donor was told from shared clones. The sequenced material came from PBMCs or a T cell subset sorted from them (not recorded which). The rearranged chain carries TRBV27 and TRBJ2-1; the D call is tentative, TRBD1 or TRBD2, as each matches 7 bases. For the CDR3, the sequence is CASSLIQGRVEQFF. The DNA is as follows: TGTGCCAGCAGTTTAATACAGGGGAGGGTTGAGCAGTTCTTC.